This TCR beta chain was found in a study of cytomegalovirus exposure and HLA in healthy donors. Points on this clone: The antigen is not known.

Both 60 Vbeta primers and 13 Jbeta primers went into the PCR. Libraries were prepared by immunoSEQ multiplex PCR; TCRdb keeps only in-frame clonotypes and omits some of them. The sample yields under 95,000 clones, of which the top ten take up 3.5% to 4%. Points from the study as a whole: Most CMV-associated TCR beta chains were later found to appear HLA-restricted. Many donors shared some public TCRs, even though most TCR sequences were rare.

This CDR3 comprises 14 residues. Germline V gives CDR1 MNHEY, CDR2 SVGAGI. The ends were cut back, 5 bases at V and 0 bases at J, with 11 bases in the middle. The gene calls are TRBV6-5 and TRBJ2-7; D is perhaps TRBD1 (6 bases). The sample was PBMCs. This TCR derives from a female donor in good health and CMV-seropositive. The CDR3 DNA reads as TGTGCCAGCAGTACCTGGACAGCCTCCTACGAGCAGTACTTC. Its protein is CASSTWTASYEQYF.